Below, 24 T cell receptor beta chains from the same sample are listed, as sequenced in a study of T cell clones after liver transplantation. The repertoire was sequenced with immunoSEQ multiplex PCR; TCRdb's copy has only in-frame clones and lacks some. The repertoire consists of about 20,000 clones, with over 85% occurring once and the leading ten covering roughly 25%. The source was CD8+ T cells from blood, collected approximately 26 months after liver transplant. The receptors here all came from a human patient who received a liver transplant. T cells may partly derive from the graft donor.

The chain employs TRBV5-6 and TRBJ2-1, with D tentatively TRBD1 (5 bases). Germline V gene sequence: CDR1 SGHDT, CDR2 YYEEEE. The V end was cut by 5 bases, the J end by 2 bases, with 17 bases between. The CDR3 has 16 residues. In DNA, the CDR3 is TGTGCCAGCAGTCAGTCGGGCCAGGGTCCCTACAATGAGCAGTTCTTC. Protein product: CASSQSGQGPYNEQFF.

The chain carries TRBV9 and TRBJ1-1; D gene unclear. V was shortened by 4 bases and J by 6 bases, with 7 bases between the two germline ends. From germline, CDR1 is SGDLS and CDR2 YYNGEE. The CDR3 runs 11 residues. The CDR3 reads CASSPLSEAFF. The CDR3 DNA reads TGTGCCAGCAGCCCCTTATCTGAAGCTTTCTTT.

V and J are TRBV11-2 and TRBJ2-1, with no clear D. V shed 8 bases and J shed 6 bases, with 17 bases lying between them. CDR1 is SGHAT and CDR2 is FQNNGV in the germline V gene. CDR3 length: 14 amino acids. The DNA of the CDR3 is TGTGCCAGCCTGTCAGTCTTACGAACCAATGAGCAGTTCTTC. Translating gives CASLSVLRTNEQFF.

The chain joins TRBV7-9 to TRBJ2-5; 8 bases align to TRBD1. CDR3 length: 16 amino acids. V was clipped by 5 bases and J by 5 bases; unmatched bases: 13. From germline, CDR1 is SEHNR and CDR2 FQNEAQ (reference sequence). CDR3: CASSRLGTGEGETQYF. The CDR3 nucleotides are TGTGCCAGCAGCCGCTTGGGGACAGGAGAAGGGGAGACCCAGTACTTC.

V gene TRBV28 combines with J gene TRBJ2-4, with D tentatively TRBD2 (5 bases). The CDR3 has 15 amino acids. Per the germline V gene, CDR1 is MDHEN and CDR2 is SYDVKM. Trimming took 6 bases from V and 2 from J, leaving 14 bases between them. CDR3 loop: CASSTRESSKNIQYF. The CDR3 DNA reads TGTGCCAGCAGCACTAGGGAGTCTTCCAAAAACATTCAGTACTTC. The whole variable domain, remainder taken from reference TRBV28 and TRBJ2-4, is DVKVTQSSRYLVKRTGEKVFLECVQDMDHENMFWYRQDPGLGLRLIYFSYDVKMKEKGDIPEGYSVSREKKERFSLILESASTNQTSMYLCASSTRESSKNIQYFGAGTRLSVL.

This chain joins TRBV12-5 and TRBJ2-3; perhaps TRBD2 as D (6 bases). The germline V gene encodes CDR1 LGHNT and CDR2 FRNRAP. The CDR3 contains 14 residues. Trimming removed 6 bases at V and 0 bases at J, with 10 bases between. The CDR3 DNA is TGTGCTAGTGGCATAGCGGTTAGCACAGATACGCAGTATTTT. Amino acid sequence: CASGIAVSTDTQYF.

The V and J genes are TRBV27 and TRBJ2-1, with D hard to call. CDR3 length: 13 amino acids. Per germline, CDR1 MNHEY and CDR2 SMNVEV (reference sequence). Between the trimmed V and J ends, which lost 3 bases and 4 bases, there was a span of 7 bases. CDR3 residues: CASSFLGYNEQFF. In DNA, the CDR3 is TGTGCCAGCAGTTTTCTAGGATACAATGAGCAGTTCTTC.

This clone has just one count. V and J are TRBV7-9 and TRBJ2-5; no clear D. CDR3 length: 16 residues. Between the trimmed V and J ends, which lost 5 bases and 5 bases, there was a span of 21 bases. Germline V gene sequence: CDR1 SEHNR, CDR2 FQNEAQ (reference sequence). The CDR3 nucleotides read TGTGCCAGCAGCCCTCACTTCGGCTCCTTAGGGGAGACCCAGTACTTC. Protein sequence: CASSPHFGSLGETQYF. Using reference TRBV7-9 and TRBJ2-5 for the parts outside the CDR3, the full variable domain is DTGVSQNPRHKITKRGQNVTFRCDPISEHNRLYWYRQTLGQGPEFLTYFQNEAQLEKSRLLSDRFSAERPKGSFSTLEIQRTEQGDSAMYLCASSPHFGSLGETQYFGPGTRLLVL.

The chain links TRBV12-5 to TRBJ1-2; tentative D call: TRBD1 (5 bases). Germline V gene lookup returns CDR1 LGHNT and CDR2 FRNRAP. The length of the CDR3 is 16 residues. V was shortened by 4 bases and J by 2 bases, with 17 bases between the two germline ends. The CDR3 coding sequence is TGTGCTAGTGGTTCAATCCCCCTTCCAGGGAACTATGGCTACACCTTC. It specifies CASGSIPLPGNYGYTF.

The count of this clone is one. The chain is built from TRBV4-1 and TRBJ2-5; tentative D call: TRBD1 (6 bases). Germline lookup yields CDR1 MGHRA and CDR2 YSYEKL. V lost 4 bases and J lost 0, with 12 bases in between. CDR3 size: 15 residues. CDR3 region: CASSPDSKYQETQYF. The CDR3 DNA follows: TGCGCCAGCAGCCCGGACAGCAAGTACCAAGAGACCCAGTACTTC.

The chain carries TRBV7-6 and TRBJ2-2, with TRBD2 as a possible D gene (6 bases). This CDR3 is 16 amino acids long. From germline, CDR1 is SGHVS and CDR2 FNYEAQ. The V end lost 4 bases, the J end lost 3 bases, and 15 bases lay between the germline ends. The CDR3 coding sequence is TGTGCCAGCAGCTCGCCAGCCGGGACTTACACCGGGGAGCTGTTTTTT. Protein product: CASSSPAGTYTGELFF.

This chain joins TRBV7-9 and TRBJ2-1; D could derive from TRBD1 or TRBD2 (5 bases each). Germline lookup yields CDR1 SEHNR and CDR2 FQNEAQ (reference sequence). CDR3 size: 15 residues. The V end lost 0 bases, the J end lost 7 bases, and 13 bases lay between the germline ends. In DNA form, the CDR3 reads TGTGCCAGCAGCTTAGCGTGGGACCCCAGGAATGAGCAGTTCTTC. It specifies CASSLAWDPRNEQFF.

The rearrangement links TRBV6-1 to TRBJ2-3, with TRBD2 matching over 7 bases. The CDR3 spans 16 residues. Germline CDR1 reads MNHNS; CDR2 reads SASEGT. V was clipped by 2 bases and J by 6 bases; unmatched bases: 11. The CDR3 protein is CASSETSAGVGDTQYF. CDR3 nucleotides: TGTGCCAGCAGTGAAACATCTGCGGGAGTGGGTGATACGCAGTATTTT.

The J gene is TRBJ1-2, the V gene TRBV6-5; D is possibly TRBD1 (6 bases). This CDR3 has 15 amino acids. Trimming pared 6 bases from V and 5 bases from J, leaving 19 bases between. Germline V lookup: CDR1 MNHEY, CDR2 SVGAGI. The CDR3 coding sequence is TGTGCCAGCAGACAATACGGCCAGACAGGTTATGGCTACACCTTC. Translating gives CASRQYGQTGYGYTF.

This clone has only a few counts. The chain couples TRBV9 to TRBJ2-7; the D gene is possibly TRBD2 (5 bases). Germline CDR1 and CDR2: SGDLS and YYNGEE. The CDR3 is 16 residues long. Trimming took 0 bases from V and 4 from J, leaving 17 bases between them. This chain's CDR3 is CASSVGAAATLYEQYF. CDR3 sequence (DNA): TGTGCCAGCAGCGTAGGGGCAGCGGCAACCCTTTACGAGCAGTACTTC.

The rearrangement joins TRBV28 to TRBJ2-5; 8 bases agree with TRBD2. V lost 5 bases, J lost 3 bases, and 8 bases stayed unmatched. CDR1 is MDHEN and CDR2 is SYDVKM in the germline V gene. The CDR3 contains 15 residues. This chain's CDR3 is CASSPLSSGEETQYF. DNA of the CDR3: TGTGCCAGCAGTCCTCTGAGTAGCGGGGAAGAGACCCAGTACTTC.

This chain uses TRBV27 with TRBJ2-3; 7 bases align to TRBD2. The CDR3 spans 16 residues. Trimming took 5 bases from V and 0 from J; bases not matched to a gene: 8. Per germline, CDR1 MNHEY and CDR2 SMNVEV (reference sequence). CDR3 residues: CASSPQAGTSTDTQYF. Written as DNA, the CDR3 is TGTGCCAGCAGTCCTCAAGCGGGAACTAGCACAGATACGCAGTATTTT.

By sample fraction, this clone is medium-sized. This chain joins TRBV29-1 and TRBJ2-1; D not certain. Trimming stripped 3 bases from V and 3 bases from J, with 9 bases between. The germline V gene has CDR1 SQVTM and CDR2 ANQGSEA. The CDR3 totals 13 residues. DNA for the CDR3: TGCAGCGTTGAGAGACCCTACTACAATGAGCAGTTCTTC. It translates to CSVERPYYNEQFF.

In its sample, this clone was seen once. The chain is built from TRBV27 and TRBJ2-7, with 8 bases matching TRBD2. J gave up 3 bases and V 5 bases, and 9 bases lay outside the gene matches. Germline V CDR1 and CDR2: MNHEY, SMNVEV (reference sequence). The CDR3 contains 15 residues. The CDR3 DNA reads TGTGCCAGCAGTAAGCGGGGGCCCTCAAACTACGAGCAGTACTTC. Protein: CASSKRGPSNYEQYF.

The chain combines TRBV27 with TRBJ2-7; TRBD1 might be the D (6 bases). This CDR3 is 13 amino acids long. V lost 5 bases and J 2 bases, leaving 10 bases between the germline ends. Germline assignment: CDR1 MNHEY and CDR2 SMNVEV (reference sequence). The CDR3 region has the DNA TGTGCCAGCAGTCTTACAGGGACCTACGAGCAGTACTTC. It yields the protein CASSLTGTYEQYF.

The chain links TRBV5-1 to TRBJ1-2; D perhaps matches TRBD1 (6 bases). CDR3 length equals 12 residues. V lost 4 bases and J 6 bases, leaving 10 bases between the germline ends. Germline CDR1 is SGHRS and CDR2 is YFSETQ. CDR3 protein: CASSTDSNGYTF. DNA for the CDR3: TGCGCCAGCAGCACGGACAGTAATGGCTACACCTTC.

The chain employs TRBV4-1 and TRBJ1-1; D call uncertain. CDR1 is MGHRA and CDR2 is YSYEKL in the germline V gene. This CDR3 comprises 12 residues. Trimming removed 0 bases at V and 6 bases at J, with 5 bases between. The CDR3 bases are TGCGCCAGCAGCCAAGATGGGTCTGAAGCTTTCTTT. The encoded protein is CASSQDGSEAFF.

The rearrangement links TRBV11-3 to TRBJ1-4, with no clear D. The V end lost 5 bases, the J end lost 3 bases, and 16 bases lay between the germline ends. CDR1 SGHNT and CDR2 YENEEA come from the germline V gene. The CDR3 spans 16 residues. CDR3 loop: CASSDKGGGANEKLFF. DNA of the CDR3: TGTGCCAGCAGCGATAAGGGTGGCGGAGCTAATGAAAAACTGTTTTTT.

The CDR3, as DNA: TGTGCCAGCAGCACAGGGAATTACAATGAGCAGTTCTTC. Encoded protein: CASSTGNYNEQFF. The chain carries TRBV27 and TRBJ2-1; D perhaps matches TRBD1 (6 bases). Germline CDR1 MNHEY, CDR2 SMNVEV (reference sequence). V lost 6 bases, J lost 4 bases, and 10 bases lay in between. This CDR3 spans 13 amino acids.